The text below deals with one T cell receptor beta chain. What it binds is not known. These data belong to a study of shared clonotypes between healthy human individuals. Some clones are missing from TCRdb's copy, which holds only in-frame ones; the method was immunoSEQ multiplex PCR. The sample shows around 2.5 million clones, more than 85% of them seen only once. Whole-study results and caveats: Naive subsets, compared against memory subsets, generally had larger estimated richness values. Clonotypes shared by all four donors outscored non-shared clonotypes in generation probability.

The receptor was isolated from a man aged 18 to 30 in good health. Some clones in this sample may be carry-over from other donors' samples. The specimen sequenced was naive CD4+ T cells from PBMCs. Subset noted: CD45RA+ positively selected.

In nucleotides, the CDR3 is TGTGCCAGTAGTTGGGGAAGCTCCAATCAGCCCCAGCATTTT. This sequence encodes CASSWGSSNQPQHF. The gene calls are TRBV19 and TRBJ1-5; D gene uncertain. The CDR3 spans 14 residues. The V end lost 5 bases, the J end lost 3 bases, and 11 bases lay between the germline ends. CDR1 is LNHDA, CDR2 SQIVND, per germline (reference sequence).